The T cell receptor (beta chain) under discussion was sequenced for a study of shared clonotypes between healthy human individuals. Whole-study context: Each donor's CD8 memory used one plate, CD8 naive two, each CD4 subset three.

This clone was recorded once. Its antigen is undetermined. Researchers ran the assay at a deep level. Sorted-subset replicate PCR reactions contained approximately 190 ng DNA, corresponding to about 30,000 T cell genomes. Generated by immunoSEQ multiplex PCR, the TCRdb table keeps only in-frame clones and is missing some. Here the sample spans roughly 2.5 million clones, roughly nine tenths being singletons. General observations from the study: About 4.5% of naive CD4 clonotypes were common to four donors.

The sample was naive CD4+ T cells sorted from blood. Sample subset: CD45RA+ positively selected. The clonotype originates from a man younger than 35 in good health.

CDR3 in amino acids: CASSDWVTGEGADTQYF. DNA of the CDR3: TGTGCCAGCAGTGATTGGGTGACGGGGGAAGGGGCAGATACGCAGTATTTT. V usage is TRBV2 and J usage is TRBJ2-3, with D perhaps TRBD2 (6 bases). The germline CDR1 and CDR2 sequences are SNHLY and FYNNEI. Trimming stripped 3 bases from V and 4 bases from J, with 20 bases between. The CDR3 sequence is 17 residues long.